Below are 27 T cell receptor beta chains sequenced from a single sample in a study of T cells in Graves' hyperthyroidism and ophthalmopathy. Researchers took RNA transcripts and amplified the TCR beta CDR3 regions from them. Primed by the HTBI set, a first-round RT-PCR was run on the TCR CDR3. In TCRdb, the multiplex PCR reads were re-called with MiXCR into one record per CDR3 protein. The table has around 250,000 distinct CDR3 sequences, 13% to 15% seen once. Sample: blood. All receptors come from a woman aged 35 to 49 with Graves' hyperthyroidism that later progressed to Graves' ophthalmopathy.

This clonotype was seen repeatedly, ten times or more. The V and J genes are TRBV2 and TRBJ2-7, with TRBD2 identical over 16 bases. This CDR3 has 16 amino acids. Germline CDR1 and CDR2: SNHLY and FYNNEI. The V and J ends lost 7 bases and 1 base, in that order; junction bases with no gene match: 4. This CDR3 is CASIGTSGRVSYEQYF. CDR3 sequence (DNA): TGTGCCAGCATCGGGACTAGCGGGAGGGTTTCCTACGAGCAGTACTTC.

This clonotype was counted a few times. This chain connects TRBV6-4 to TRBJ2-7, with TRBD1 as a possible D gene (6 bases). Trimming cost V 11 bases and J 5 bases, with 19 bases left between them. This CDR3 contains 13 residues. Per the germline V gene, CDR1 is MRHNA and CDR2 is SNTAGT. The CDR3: CASPRNRVHEQYF. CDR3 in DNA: TGTGCCTCCCCCCGCAACAGGGTCCACGAGCAGTACTTC.

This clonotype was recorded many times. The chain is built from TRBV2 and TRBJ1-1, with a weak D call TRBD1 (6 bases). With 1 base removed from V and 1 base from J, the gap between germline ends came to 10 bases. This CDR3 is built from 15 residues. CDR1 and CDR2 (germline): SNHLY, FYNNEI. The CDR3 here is CASSEGGHKNTEAFF. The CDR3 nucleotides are TGTGCCAGCAGTGAAGGGGGACATAAGAACACTGAAGCTTTCTTT.

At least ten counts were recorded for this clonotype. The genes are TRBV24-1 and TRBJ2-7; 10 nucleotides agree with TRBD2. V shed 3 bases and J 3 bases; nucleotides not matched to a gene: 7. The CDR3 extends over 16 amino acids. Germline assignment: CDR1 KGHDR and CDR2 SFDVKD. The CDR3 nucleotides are TGTGCCACCAGTGATACCGGGACTAGCGCTATCTACGAGCAGTACTTC. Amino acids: CATSDTGTSAIYEQYF.

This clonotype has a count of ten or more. CDR3 nucleotides: TGTGCCATCAGTGGGGGGAGGGCGGATCAGCCCCAGCATTTT. Translated, it gives CAISGGRADQPQHF. This sequence joins TRBV10-3 and TRBJ1-5; possibly TRBD1 for D (5 bases). V was shortened by 4 bases and J by 5 bases, with 12 bases between the two germline ends. The CDR3 spans 14 residues. The germline V gene has CDR1 ENHRY and CDR2 SYGVKD.

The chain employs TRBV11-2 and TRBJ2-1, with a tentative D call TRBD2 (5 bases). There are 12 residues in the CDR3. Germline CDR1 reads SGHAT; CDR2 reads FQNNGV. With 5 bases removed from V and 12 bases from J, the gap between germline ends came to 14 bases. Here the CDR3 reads CASSGGVFGQFF. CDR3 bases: TGTGCCAGCAGCGGAGGCGTATTTGGGCAGTTCTTC.

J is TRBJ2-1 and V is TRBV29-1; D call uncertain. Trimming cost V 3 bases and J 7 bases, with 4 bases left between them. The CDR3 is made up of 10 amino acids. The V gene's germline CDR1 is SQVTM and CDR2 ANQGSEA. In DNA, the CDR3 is TGCAGCGTTGACGAGAATGAGCAGTTCTTC. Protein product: CSVDENEQFF.

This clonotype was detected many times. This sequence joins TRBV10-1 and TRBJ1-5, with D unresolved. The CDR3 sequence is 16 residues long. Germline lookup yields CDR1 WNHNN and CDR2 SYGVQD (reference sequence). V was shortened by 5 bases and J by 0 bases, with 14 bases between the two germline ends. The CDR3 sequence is CASSPPRQASNQPQHF. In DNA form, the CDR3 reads TGCGCCAGCAGTCCCCCCCGGCAGGCTAGCAATCAGCCCCAGCATTTT.

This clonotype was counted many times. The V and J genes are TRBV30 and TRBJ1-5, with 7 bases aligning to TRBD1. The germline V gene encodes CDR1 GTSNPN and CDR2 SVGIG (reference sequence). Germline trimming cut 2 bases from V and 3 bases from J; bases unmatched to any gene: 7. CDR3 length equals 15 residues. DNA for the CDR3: TGTGCCTGGAGTCACGTAGGGACAGTCAATCAGCCCCAGCATTTT. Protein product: CAWSHVGTVNQPQHF.

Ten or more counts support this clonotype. The chain's CDR3 is CASSLRTGINAEAFF. The CDR3 coding sequence is TGCGCCAGCAGCCTACGGACAGGGATAAATGCTGAAGCTTTCTTT. The chain joins TRBV5-1 to TRBJ1-1; 8 positions match TRBD1. V trimming: 4 bases; J trimming: 6 bases; junction bases outside the gene matches: 11. CDR3 size: 15 residues. Germline CDR1 SGHRS, CDR2 YFSETQ.

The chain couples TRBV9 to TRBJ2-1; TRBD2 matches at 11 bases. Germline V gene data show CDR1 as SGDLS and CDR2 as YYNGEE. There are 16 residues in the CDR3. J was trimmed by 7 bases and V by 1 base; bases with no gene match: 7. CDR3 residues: CASSVSTSGRRNEQFF. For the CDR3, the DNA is TGTGCCAGCAGCGTATCAACTAGCGGGAGAAGGAATGAGCAGTTCTTC.

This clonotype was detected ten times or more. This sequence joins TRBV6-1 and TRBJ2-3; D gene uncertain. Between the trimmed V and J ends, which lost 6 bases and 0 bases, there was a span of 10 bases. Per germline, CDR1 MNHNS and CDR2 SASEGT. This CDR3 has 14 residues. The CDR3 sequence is CASRSLRSTDTQYF. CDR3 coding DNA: TGTGCCAGCAGGAGTCTTAGAAGCACAGATACGCAGTATTTT.

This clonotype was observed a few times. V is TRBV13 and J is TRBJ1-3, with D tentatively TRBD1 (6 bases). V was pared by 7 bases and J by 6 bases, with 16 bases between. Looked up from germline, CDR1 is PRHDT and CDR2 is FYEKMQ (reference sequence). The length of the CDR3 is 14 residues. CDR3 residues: CASKPGDDVNTIYF. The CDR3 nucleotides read TGTGCCAGCAAGCCAGGGGACGATGTAAACACCATATATTTT.

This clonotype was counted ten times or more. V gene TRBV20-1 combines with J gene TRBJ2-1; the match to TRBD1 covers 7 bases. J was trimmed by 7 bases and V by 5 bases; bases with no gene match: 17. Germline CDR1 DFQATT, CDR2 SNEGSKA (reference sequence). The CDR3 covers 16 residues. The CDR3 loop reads CSASFPGQSKPNEQFF. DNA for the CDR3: TGCAGTGCTTCTTTCCCGGGACAGAGCAAGCCAAATGAGCAGTTCTTC.

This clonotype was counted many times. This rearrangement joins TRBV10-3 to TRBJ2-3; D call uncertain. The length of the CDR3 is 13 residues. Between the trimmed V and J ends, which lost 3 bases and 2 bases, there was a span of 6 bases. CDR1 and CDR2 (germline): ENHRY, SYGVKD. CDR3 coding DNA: TGTGCCATCAGTGATTTTGCCACAGATACGCAGTATTTT. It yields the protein CAISDFATDTQYF.

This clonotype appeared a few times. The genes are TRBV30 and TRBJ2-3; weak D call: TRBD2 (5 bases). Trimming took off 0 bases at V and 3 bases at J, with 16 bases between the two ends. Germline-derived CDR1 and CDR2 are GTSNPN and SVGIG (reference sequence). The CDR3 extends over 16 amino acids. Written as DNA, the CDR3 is TGTGCCTGGAGTGTAGGCGGGTTCAGGCAAACAGATACGCAGTATTTT. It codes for CAWSVGGFRQTDTQYF.

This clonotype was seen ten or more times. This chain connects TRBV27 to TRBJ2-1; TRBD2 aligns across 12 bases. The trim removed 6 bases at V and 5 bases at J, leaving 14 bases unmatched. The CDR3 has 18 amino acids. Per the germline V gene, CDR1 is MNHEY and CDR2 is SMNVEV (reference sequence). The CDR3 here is CASRNPTSGSRDHNEQFF. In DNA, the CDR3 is TGTGCCAGCAGGAACCCGACTAGCGGGAGTAGGGACCACAATGAGCAGTTCTTC.

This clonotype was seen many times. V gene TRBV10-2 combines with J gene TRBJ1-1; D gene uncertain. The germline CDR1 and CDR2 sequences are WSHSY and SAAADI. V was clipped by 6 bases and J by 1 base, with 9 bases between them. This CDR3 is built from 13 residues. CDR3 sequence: CASRPRPNTEAFF. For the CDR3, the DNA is TGCGCCAGCAGACCCAGGCCGAACACTGAAGCTTTCTTT.

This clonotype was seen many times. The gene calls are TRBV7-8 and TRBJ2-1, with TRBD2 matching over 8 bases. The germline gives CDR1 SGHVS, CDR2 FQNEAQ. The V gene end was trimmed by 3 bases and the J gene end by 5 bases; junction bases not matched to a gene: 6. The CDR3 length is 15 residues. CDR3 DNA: TGTGCCAGCAGCTTTAGAGCGGGGGAGCACAATGAGCAGTTCTTC. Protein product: CASSFRAGEHNEQFF.

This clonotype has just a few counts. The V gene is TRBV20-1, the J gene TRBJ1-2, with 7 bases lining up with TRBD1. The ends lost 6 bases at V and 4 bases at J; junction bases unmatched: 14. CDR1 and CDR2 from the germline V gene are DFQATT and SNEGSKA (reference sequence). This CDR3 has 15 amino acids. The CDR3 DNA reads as TGCAGTGCACCAGGGGAGGGGGCCGCGGGCTATGGCTACACCTTC. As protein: CSAPGEGAAGYGYTF.

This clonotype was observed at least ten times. CDR3 region: CASNRRSGTGDEQFF. In DNA form, the CDR3 reads TGTGCCAGCAATCGACGTTCCGGGACAGGGGATGAGCAGTTCTTC. This sequence joins TRBV2 and TRBJ2-1, with 10 bases matching TRBD1. Germline V lookup: CDR1 SNHLY, CDR2 FYNNEI. V dropped 7 bases and J dropped 8; count of bases not matched to a gene: 11. The CDR3 is 15 amino acids.

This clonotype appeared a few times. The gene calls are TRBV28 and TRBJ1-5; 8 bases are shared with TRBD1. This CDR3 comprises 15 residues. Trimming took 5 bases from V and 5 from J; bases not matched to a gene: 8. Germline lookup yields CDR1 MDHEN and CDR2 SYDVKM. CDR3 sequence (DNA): TGTGCCAGCAGTCCCCTTGGGACAGGACATCAGCCCCAGCATTTT. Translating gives CASSPLGTGHQPQHF. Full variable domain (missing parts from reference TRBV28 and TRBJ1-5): DVKVTQSSRYLVKRTGEKVFLECVQDMDHENMFWYRQDPGLGLRLIYFSYDVKMKEKGDIPEGYSVSREKKERFSLILESASTNQTSMYLCASSPLGTGHQPQHFGDGTRLSIL.

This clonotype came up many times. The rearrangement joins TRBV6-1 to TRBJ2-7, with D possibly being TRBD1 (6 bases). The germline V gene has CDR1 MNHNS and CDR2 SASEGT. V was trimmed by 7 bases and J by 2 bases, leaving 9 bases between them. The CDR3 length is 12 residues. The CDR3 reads CASTTGTYEQYF. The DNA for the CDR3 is TGTGCCAGCACAACAGGGACCTACGAGCAGTACTTC.

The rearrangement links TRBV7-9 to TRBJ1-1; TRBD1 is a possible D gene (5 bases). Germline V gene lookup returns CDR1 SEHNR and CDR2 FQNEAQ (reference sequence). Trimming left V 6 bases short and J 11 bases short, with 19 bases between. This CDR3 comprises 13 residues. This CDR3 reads CASRSGFSTGAFF. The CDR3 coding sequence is TGTGCCAGCAGGTCAGGGTTTTCAACTGGGGCTTTCTTT.

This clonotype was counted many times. CDR3 protein: CASSSDGTRYEQYF. The CDR3 nucleotides are TGTGCCAGCAGTAGTGATGGGACTCGCTACGAGCAGTACTTC. This sequence joins TRBV2 and TRBJ2-7; the D gene is possibly TRBD2 (6 bases). Germline CDR1 is SNHLY and CDR2 is FYNNEI. This CDR3 contains 14 residues. V was cut by 5 bases and J by 3 bases, with 14 bases left in between.

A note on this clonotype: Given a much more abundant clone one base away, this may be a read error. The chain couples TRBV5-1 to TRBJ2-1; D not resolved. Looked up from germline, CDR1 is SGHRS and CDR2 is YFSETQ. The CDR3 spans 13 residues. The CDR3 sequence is CTSSFSPNNEQFF. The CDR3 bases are TGCACCAGCAGCTTTTCGCCTAACAATGAGCAGTTCTTC.

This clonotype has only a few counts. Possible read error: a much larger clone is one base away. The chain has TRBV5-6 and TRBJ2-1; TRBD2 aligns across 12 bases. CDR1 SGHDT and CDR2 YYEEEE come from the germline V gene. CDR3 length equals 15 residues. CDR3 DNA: TGTGCCAGCAGTCCTAGCGGGAGGGCGTACAATGAGCAGTCCTTC. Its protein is CASSPSGRAYNEQSF.